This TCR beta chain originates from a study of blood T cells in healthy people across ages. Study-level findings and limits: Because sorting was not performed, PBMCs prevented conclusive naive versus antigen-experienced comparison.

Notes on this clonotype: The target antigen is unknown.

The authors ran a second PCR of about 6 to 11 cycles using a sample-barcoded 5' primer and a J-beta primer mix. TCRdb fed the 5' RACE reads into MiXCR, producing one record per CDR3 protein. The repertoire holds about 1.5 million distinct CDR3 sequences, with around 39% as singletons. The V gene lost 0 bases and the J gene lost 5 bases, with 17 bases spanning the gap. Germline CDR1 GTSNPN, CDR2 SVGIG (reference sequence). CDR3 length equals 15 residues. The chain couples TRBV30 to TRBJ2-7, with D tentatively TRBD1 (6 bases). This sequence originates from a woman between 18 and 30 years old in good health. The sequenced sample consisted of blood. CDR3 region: CAWSVRVGTRNEQYF. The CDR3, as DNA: TGTGCCTGGAGTGTACGGGTCGGGACACGGAACGAGCAGTACTTC.